Listed below are T cell receptor beta chains from one sample, sequenced in a study of blood T cells in healthy people across ages. TCRdb re-called the 5' RACE reads through MiXCR, storing one row per CDR3 protein. The sample lists approximately 1.5 million distinct CDR3 sequences, about 31% occurring once. What was sequenced was blood. Receptors were obtained from a woman younger than 45 in good health. CDR3s include the opening cysteine and the closing phenylalanine or tryptophan. Fields, in order: D gene, clone size, J gene, V gene, CDR3 protein, CDR3 DNA. The D gene is left open where the match is weak. A row's size may be missing; if present it is once, few, many or a size class.

-	-	TRBJ2-1	TRBV11-2	CASSPDSLNNEQFF	TGTGCCAGCAGCCCGGACAGCCTTAACAATGAGCAGTTCTTC
-	-	TRBJ1-6	TRBV7-3	CASSLTGTGYNSPLHF	TGTGCCAGCAGCTTAACCGGGACGGGTTATAATTCACCCCTCCACTTT
-	-	TRBJ1-1	TRBV4-1	CASSQRTDWNTEAFF	TGCGCCAGCAGCCAAAGGACAGACTGGAACACTGAAGCTTTCTTT
-	-	TRBJ2-6	TRBV5-1	CASSVELSGANVLTF	TGCGCCAGCAGCGTGGAACTTTCTGGGGCCAACGTCCTGACTTTC
-	few	TRBJ2-6	TRBV11-2	CASSHGANVLTF	TGTGCCAGCAGTCATGGGGCCAACGTCCTGACTTTC
-	few	TRBJ2-2	TRBV7-3	CASSLSTGTGELFF	TGTGCCAGCAGCTTATCGACAGGCACCGGGGAGCTGTTTTTT
TRBD1	many	TRBJ2-7	TRBV4-1	CASSLARQGALGEQYF	TGCGCCAGCAGCCTAGCCAGACAGGGGGCACTAGGCGAGCAGTACTTC
TRBD1	many	TRBJ2-7	TRBV6-2/TRBV6-3	CASSRTGDYEQYF	TGTGCCAGCAGTCGGACAGGAGATTACGAGCAGTACTTC
TRBD1	few	TRBJ2-7	TRBV7-9	CASSLRQGARYEQYF	TGTGCCAGCAGCTTAAGGCAGGGGGCACGGTACGAGCAGTACTTC
-	-	TRBJ1-2	TRBV18	CASSLRDGLYGYTF	TGTGCCAGCTCACTCCGGGACGGACTCTATGGCTACACCTTC
-	-	TRBJ1-2	TRBV6-1	CASSLSLNPFYGYTF	TGTGCCAGCAGTCTCAGCCTTAATCCTTTTTATGGCTACACCTTC
TRBD2	few	TRBJ2-7	TRBV14	CASSQDTSGYYEQYF	TGTGCCAGCAGCCAAGATACTAGCGGGTACTACGAGCAGTACTTC
TRBD2	few	TRBJ2-5	TRBV6-2/TRBV6-3	CASRGHAGGETQYF	TGTGCCAGCCGAGGACATGCGGGGGGGGAGACCCAGTACTTC
-	many	TRBJ2-7	TRBV4-1	CASSQGPGSVREQYF	TGCGCCAGCAGCCAAGGGCCAGGGTCGGTGAGAGAGCAGTACTTC
TRBD1	-	TRBJ2-6	TRBV9	CASSVRTGRSGANVLTF	TGTGCCAGCAGCGTAAGGACAGGGAGGTCTGGGGCCAACGTCCTGACTTTC
TRBD2	few	TRBJ2-3	TRBV7-3	CASSLVTSGGGTDTQYF	TGTGCCAGCAGCTTAGTTACTAGCGGGGGGGGCACAGATACGCAGTATTTT
-	-	TRBJ1-2	TRBV6-1	CASQDWTRGYTF	TGTGCCAGCCAAGACTGGACCCGTGGCTACACCTTC
-	-	TRBJ2-7	TRBV30	CAWGKSYEQYF	TGTGCCTGGGGAAAGAGTTACGAGCAGTACTTC
-	-	TRBJ2-1	TRBV6-6	CATTDSRNEQFF	TGTGCCACCACGGACAGTCGCAATGAGCAGTTCTTC
TRBD2	many	TRBJ2-3	TRBV6-4	CASSGAGGTDTQYF	TGTGCCAGCAGTGGAGCGGGGGGCACAGATACGCAGTATTTT
-	once	TRBJ2-1	TRBV28	CASSFGALLGDNEQFF	TGTGCCAGCAGTTTTGGGGCCCTGCTGGGGGACAATGAGCAGTTCTTC
-	-	TRBJ2-5	TRBV7-9	CTSSLDYLYQETQYF	TGTACCAGCAGCTTAGACTATTTGTACCAAGAGACCCAGTACTTC
-	many	TRBJ2-7	TRBV7-2	CASSYDTVQYF	TGTGCCAGCAGCTATGATACCGTGCAGTACTTC
TRBD1	-	TRBJ2-7	TRBV7-2	CASSSRTGVYEQYF	TGTGCCAGCAGCTCGCGGACAGGGGTGTACGAGCAGTACTTC
-	-	TRBJ1-2	TRBV20-1	CRARVPVGYTF	TGCAGGGCTAGAGTCCCCGTTGGCTACACCTTC
-	-	TRBJ1-1	TRBV27	CASSFIPPAFF	TGTGCCAGCAGTTTTATACCCCCAGCTTTCTTT
-	-	TRBJ1-5	TRBV5-1	CASSLDPGEGQPQHF	TGCGCCAGCAGCTTAGACCCGGGAGAGGGTCAGCCCCAGCATTTT
-	many	TRBJ2-7	TRBV28	CASSPSTASYEQYF	TGTGCCAGCAGTCCCTCGACAGCCTCCTACGAGCAGTACTTC
TRBD1	many	TRBJ2-3	TRBV7-3	CASSLLGTGGTDTQYF	TGTGCCAGCAGCTTACTTGGGACAGGGGGCACAGATACGCAGTATTTT
-	-	TRBJ2-2	TRBV6-5	CASSYSITGHLNTGELFF	TGTGCCAGCAGTTACTCGATCACGGGACACTTAAACACCGGGGAGCTGTTTTTT
-	-	TRBJ2-4	TRBV30	CAWSRGSKNIQYF	TGTGCCTGGAGTAGGGGGTCCAAAAACATTCAGTACTTC
TRBD1	-	TRBJ1-2	TRBV2	CASSTDRDAYGYTF	TGTGCCAGCAGTACGGACAGGGACGCCTATGGCTACACCTTC